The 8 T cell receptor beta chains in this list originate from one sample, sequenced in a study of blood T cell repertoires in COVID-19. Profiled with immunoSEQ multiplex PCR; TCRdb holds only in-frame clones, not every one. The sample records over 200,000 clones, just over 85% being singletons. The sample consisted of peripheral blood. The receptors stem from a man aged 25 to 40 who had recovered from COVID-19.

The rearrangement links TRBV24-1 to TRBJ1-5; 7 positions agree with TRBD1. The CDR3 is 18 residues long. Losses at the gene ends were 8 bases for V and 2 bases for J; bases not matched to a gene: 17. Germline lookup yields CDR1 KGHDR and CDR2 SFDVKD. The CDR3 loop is CATTSGHSQGIGNQPQHF. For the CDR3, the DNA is TGTGCCACCACTTCGGGACATTCACAGGGGATAGGCAATCAGCCCCAGCATTTT.

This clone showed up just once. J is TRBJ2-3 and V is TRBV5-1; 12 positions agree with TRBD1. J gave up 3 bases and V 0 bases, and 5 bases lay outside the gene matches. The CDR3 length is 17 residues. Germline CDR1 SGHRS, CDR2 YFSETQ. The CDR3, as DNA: TGCGCCAGCAGCTTGGCGCCGGGACAGGGGGCTACAGATACGCAGTATTTT. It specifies CASSLAPGQGATDTQYF.

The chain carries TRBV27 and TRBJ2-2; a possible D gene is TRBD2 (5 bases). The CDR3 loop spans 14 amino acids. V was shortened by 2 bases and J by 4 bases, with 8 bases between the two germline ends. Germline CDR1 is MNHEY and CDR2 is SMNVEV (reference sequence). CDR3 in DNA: TGTGCCAGCAGTTTACAAGCGGTCACCGGGGAGCTGTTTTTT. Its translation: CASSLQAVTGELFF.

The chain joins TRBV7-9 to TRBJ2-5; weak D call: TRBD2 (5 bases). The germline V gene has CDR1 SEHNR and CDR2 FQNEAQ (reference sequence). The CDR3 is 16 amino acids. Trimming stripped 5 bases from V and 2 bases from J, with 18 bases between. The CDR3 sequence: CASSPTPSGRQETQYF. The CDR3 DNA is TGTGCCAGCAGCCCCACTCCGTCGGGGAGACAAGAGACCCAGTACTTC. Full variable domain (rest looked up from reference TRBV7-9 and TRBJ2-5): DTGVSQNPRHKITKRGQNVTFRCDPISEHNRLYWYRQTLGQGPEFLTYFQNEAQLEKSRLLSDRFSAERPKGSFSTLEIQRTEQGDSAMYLCASSPTPSGRQETQYFGPGTRLLVL.

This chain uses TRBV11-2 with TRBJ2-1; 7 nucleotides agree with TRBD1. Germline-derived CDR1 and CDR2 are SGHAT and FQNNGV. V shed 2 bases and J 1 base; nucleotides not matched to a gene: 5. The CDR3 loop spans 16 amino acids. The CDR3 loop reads CASSLRGLGSYNEQFF. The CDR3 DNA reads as TGTGCCAGCAGCTTAAGGGGGCTAGGATCCTACAATGAGCAGTTCTTC.

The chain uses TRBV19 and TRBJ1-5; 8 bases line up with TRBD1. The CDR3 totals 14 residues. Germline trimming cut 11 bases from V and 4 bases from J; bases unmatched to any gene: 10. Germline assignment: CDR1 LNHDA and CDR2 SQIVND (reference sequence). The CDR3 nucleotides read TGTGCCGGAGGACAGGGAACTACGAATCAGCCCCAGCATTTT. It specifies CAGGQGTTNQPQHF. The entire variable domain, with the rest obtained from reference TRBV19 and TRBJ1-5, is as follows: DGGITQSPKYLFRKEGQNVTLSCEQNLNHDAMYWYRQDPGQGLRLIYYSQIVNDFQKGDIAEGYSVSREKKESFPLTVTSAQKNPTAFYLCAGGQGTTNQPQHFGDGTRLSIL.

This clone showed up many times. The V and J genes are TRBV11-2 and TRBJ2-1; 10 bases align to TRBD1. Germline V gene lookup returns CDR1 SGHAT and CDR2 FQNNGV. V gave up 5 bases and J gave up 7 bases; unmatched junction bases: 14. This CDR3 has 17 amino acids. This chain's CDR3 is CASSPFYPGQGRNEQFF. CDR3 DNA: TGTGCCAGCAGCCCCTTCTATCCGGGACAGGGGCGGAATGAGCAGTTCTTC.

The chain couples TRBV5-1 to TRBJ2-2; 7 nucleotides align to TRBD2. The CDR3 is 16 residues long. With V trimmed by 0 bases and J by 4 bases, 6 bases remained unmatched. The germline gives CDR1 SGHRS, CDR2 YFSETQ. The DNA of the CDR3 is TGCGCCAGCAGCTTGGCGGTGAGGGAGGGCACCGGGGAGCTGTTTTTT. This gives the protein CASSLAVREGTGELFF.